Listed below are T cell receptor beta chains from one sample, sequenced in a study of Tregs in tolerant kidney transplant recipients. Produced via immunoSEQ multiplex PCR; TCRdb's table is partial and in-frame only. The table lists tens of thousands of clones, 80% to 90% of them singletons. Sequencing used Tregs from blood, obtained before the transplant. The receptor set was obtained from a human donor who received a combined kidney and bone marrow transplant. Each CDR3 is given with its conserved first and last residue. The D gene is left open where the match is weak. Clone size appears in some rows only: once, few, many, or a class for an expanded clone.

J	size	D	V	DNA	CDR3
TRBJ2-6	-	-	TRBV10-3	TGTGCCATCAGTCACACCCAGGTGCCGGAGGCCAACGTCCTGACTTTC	CAISHTQVPEANVLTF
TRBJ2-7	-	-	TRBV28	TGTGCCAGCAGTTTCCCCCGGGGCCGGGACCTCGAGCAGTACTTC	CASSFPRGRDLEQYF
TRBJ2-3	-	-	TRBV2	TGTGCCAGCAGTGAAGATGAGGGTACGCGGGTAGATACGCAGTATTTT	CASSEDEGTRVDTQYF
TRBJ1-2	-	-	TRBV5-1	TGCGCCAGCAGCTTGGCCGACGGTAACTATGGCTACACCTTC	CASSLADGNYGYTF
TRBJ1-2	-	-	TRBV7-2	TGTGCCAGCAGCCCCCCGCTTGGCCGGGCTCAAAACTATGGCTACACCTTC	CASSPPLGRAQNYGYTF
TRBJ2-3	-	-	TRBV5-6	TGTGCCAGCAGCTTGCGGGGGCTTAGCACAGATACGCAGTATTTT	CASSLRGLSTDTQYF
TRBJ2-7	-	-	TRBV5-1	TGCGCCAGCAGCTTGAAAGGCGGGGCCGTCGAGCAGTACTTC	CASSLKGGAVEQYF
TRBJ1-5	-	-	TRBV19	TGTGCCAGTAGTATTGACAGTCTACGCTATCAGCCCCAGCATTTT	CASSIDSLRYQPQHF
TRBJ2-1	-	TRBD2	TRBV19	TGTGCCAGTAGTCGGCGGGGGGGGTACAATGAGCAGTTCTTC	CASSRRGGYNEQFF
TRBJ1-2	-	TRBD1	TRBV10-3	TGTGCCATCAGACCCACAGGGGCCGTCCGTGGTGGCTACACCTTC	CAIRPTGAVRGGYTF
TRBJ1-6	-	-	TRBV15	TGTGCCACCAGCAGAGATTTCGGGGATAATTCACCCCTCCACTTT	CATSRDFGDNSPLHF
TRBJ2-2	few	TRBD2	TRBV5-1	TGCGCCAGCAGCCAGGGCGGGGGAAACACCGGGGAGCTGTTTTTT	CASSQGGGNTGELFF
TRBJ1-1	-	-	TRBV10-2	TGCGCCAGCAATCCCCGGTTTCTTACGAACACTGAAGCTTTCTTT	CASNPRFLTNTEAFF
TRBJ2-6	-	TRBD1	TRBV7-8	TGTGCCAGCAGCTTTGGACAGGGGGTTTCGGGCTCTGGGGCCAACGTCCTGACTTTC	CASSFGQGVSGSGANVLTF
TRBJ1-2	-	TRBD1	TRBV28	TGTGCCAGCAGTACTCAGGGGGCGGACTATGGCTACACCTTC	CASSTQGADYGYTF
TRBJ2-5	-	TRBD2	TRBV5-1	TGCGCCAGCAGCTTTACGGGAGGGGAGACCCAGTACTTC	CASSFTGGETQYF
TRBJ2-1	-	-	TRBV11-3	TGTGCCAGCAGCCCTACTCCGAGCTCCTACAATGAGCAGTTCTTC	CASSPTPSSYNEQFF
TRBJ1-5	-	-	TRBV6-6	TGTGCCAGCAGGGGGCTAGTCGGTCAGCCCCAGCATTTT	CASRGLVGQPQHF
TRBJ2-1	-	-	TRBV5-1	TGCGCCAGCAGCTCCTCGGGACAAACCTACAATGAGCAGTTCTTC	CASSSSGQTYNEQFF
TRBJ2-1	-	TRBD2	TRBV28	TGTGCCAGCAGTTCGATCGGACTAGCGGGAGAAGAAGGGCAGTTCTTC	CASSSIGLAGEEGQFF
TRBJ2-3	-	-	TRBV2	TGTGCCAGCAGTAGACTCCCCCCCAGGGCCACAGATACGCAGTATTTT	CASSRLPPRATDTQYF
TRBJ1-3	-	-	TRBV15	TGTGCCACCAGCAGAGATCGAGGGTCCCTCTCTGGAAACACCATATATTTT	CATSRDRGSLSGNTIYF
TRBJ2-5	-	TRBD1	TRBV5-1	TGCGCCAGCAGCCTACAGGGGTGGGAGACCCAGTACTTC	CASSLQGWETQYF
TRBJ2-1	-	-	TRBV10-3	TGTGCCATCACCGAGGGGGGCTACAATGAGCAGTTCTTC	CAITEGGYNEQFF
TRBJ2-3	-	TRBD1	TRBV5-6	TGTGCCAGCAGCCCGAGACAGGGAACCCAGTCGGGTACGCAGTATTTT	CASSPRQGTQSGTQYF
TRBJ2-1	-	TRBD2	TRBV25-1	TGTGCCAGCAGTGATACTAGCGGGCGTAACAATGAGCAGTTCTTC	CASSDTSGRNNEQFF
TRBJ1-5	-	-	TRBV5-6	TGTGCCAGCAGCTTGGCGAGGGCTCAGCCCCAGCATTTT	CASSLARAQPQHF
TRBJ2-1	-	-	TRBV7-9	TGTGCCAGCAGCCACCGGGACACCTACAATGAGCAGGTCTTC	CASSHRDTYNEQVF
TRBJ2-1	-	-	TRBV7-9	TGTGCCAGCAGCCCCCGAGGCAGATACAATGAGCAGTTCTTC	CASSPRGRYNEQFF
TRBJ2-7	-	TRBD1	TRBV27	TGTGCCAGCAGTTTCCTGACAGGGGAGGCTCCCTACGAGCAGTACTTC	CASSFLTGEAPYEQYF
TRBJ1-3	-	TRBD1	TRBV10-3	TGTGCCATCAGTAAAGCTGGGACAGCTGGAAACACCATATATTTT	CAISKAGTAGNTIYF
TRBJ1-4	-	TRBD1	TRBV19	TGTGCCAGTAGTCTAACAGGGGCGCACCCTAATGAAAAACTGTTTTTT	CASSLTGAHPNEKLFF
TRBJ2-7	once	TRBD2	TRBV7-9	TGTGCCAGCGGTCTGGGCGGGAGGGCAACCTACGAGCAGTACTTC	CASGLGGRATYEQYF
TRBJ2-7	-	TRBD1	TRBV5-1	TGCGCCAGCAGTCAATCGGGACAGGGTCTAGGCTCCTACGAGCAGTACTTC	CASSQSGQGLGSYEQYF
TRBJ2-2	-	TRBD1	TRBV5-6	TGTGCCAGCAGCCCGGAGTTGTGGGACAGGGGAACCGGGGAGCTGTTTTTT	CASSPELWDRGTGELFF
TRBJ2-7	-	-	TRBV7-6	TGTGCCAGCAGCTTATTCCGAGACAGCTTCTACGAGCAGTACTTC	CASSLFRDSFYEQYF
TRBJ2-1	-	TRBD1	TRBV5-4	TGTGCCAGCAGGCCGACGGACAGGGGGCGCAATGAGCAGTTCTTC	CASRPTDRGRNEQFF
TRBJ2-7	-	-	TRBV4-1	TGCGCCAGCAGCCAAGGGGACATTCACTACGAGCAGTACTTC	CASSQGDIHYEQYF
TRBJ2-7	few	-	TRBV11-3	TGTGCCAGCAATCCCCTGTGGGAGCAGTACTTC	CASNPLWEQYF